These 28 T cell receptor beta chains were all obtained from the same sample, sequenced in a study of T cell clonality in common variable immunodeficiency. Sequencing was performed with immunoSEQ multiplex PCR; in TCRdb, only in-frame clones are kept and a portion is missing. The table lists 30,000 to 35,000 clones, with no singletons. Regarding the study as a whole: In common variable immunodeficiency, TCR beta chains reportedly carried fewer deletions and N-nucleotide insertions.

These receptors' antigens are unknown. The sample taken for sequencing was peripheral blood mononuclear cells. The receptors were gathered from a human donor with common variable immunodeficiency.

The sample holds a few counts of this clone. Coverage ceases 3 residues before the CDR3 finishes, and the germline J gene fills in the end. The J gene is TRBJ1-2, the V gene TRBV5-1; 7 nucleotides match TRBD1. Germline loops: CDR1 SGHRS, CDR2 YFSETQ. This CDR3 has 13 amino acids. The CDR3 DNA, read in part, is TGCGCCAGCAGCTTGACAGGGGTGGGCGGC. Translation: CASSLTGVGG. The CDR3 as a whole reads CASSLTGVGGYTF.

This clone was seen repeatedly, ten times or more. The read is 3 residues too short to cover the CDR3 end, so that end is filled in from the germline J gene. V gene TRBV7-2 combines with J gene TRBJ1-2; D possibly corresponds to TRBD1 (5 bases). Germline values: CDR1 SGHTA, CDR2 FQGNSA. The ends were cut back, 4 bases at V and 7 bases at J, with 16 bases in the middle. The CDR3 loop spans 14 amino acids. The part of the CDR3 DNA that was read is TGTGCCAGCAGCTACCAGGGTCTTGGAGGTGGC. This codes for CASSYQGLGGG. The whole CDR3 protein reads CASSYQGLGGGYTF.

This clone was counted only a few times. The read comes to an end 3 residues before the CDR3 does, leaving the germline J gene to fill in the end. The chain has TRBV7-9 and TRBJ2-1; 7 positions agree with TRBD2. CDR1 is SEHNR, CDR2 FQNEAQ, per germline (reference sequence). With V trimmed by 4 bases and J by 3 bases, 6 bases remained unmatched. CDR3 length equals 15 residues. The CDR3 reads CASSSVERGYNEQFF. The CDR3 bases that were read are TGTGCCAGCAGCTCGGTGGAGCGGGGCTACAATGAG.

This clone was counted a few times. The read ends 3 residues shy of where the CDR3 ends; the end is completed using the germline J gene. The gene calls are TRBV30 and TRBJ2-3; D may be TRBD2 (6 bases). The ends were cut back, 3 bases at V and 5 bases at J, with 12 bases in the middle. The CDR3 consists of 13 residues. Germline CDR1 is GTSNPN and CDR2 is SVGIG (reference sequence). The CDR3 sequence: CAWRAAGGDTQYF. The covered CDR3 bases are TGTGCCTGGAGGGCGGCCGGGGGAGATACG.

The sample holds many counts of this clone. The read stops 3 residues short of the end of the CDR3; the missing end is completed from the germline J gene. The chain joins TRBV20-1 to TRBJ2-3; D is perhaps TRBD2 (6 bases). The CDR3 extends over 14 amino acids. V was clipped by 0 bases and J by 0 bases, with 7 bases between them. In germline, CDR1 is DFQATT, CDR2 SNEGSKA (reference sequence). CDR3 sequence reads: CSARDSGSTDTQYF. The sequenced CDR3 bases are TGCAGTGCTAGAGATAGCGGAAGCACAGATACG.

Regarding this clone: The read halts 3 residues ahead of the CDR3 end, with the missing end drawn from the germline J gene. The chain couples TRBV7-9 to TRBJ1-1; 7 bases line up with TRBD1. The V gene's germline CDR1 is SEHNR and CDR2 FQNEAQ (reference sequence). The J segment lost 4 bases and the V segment lost 5 bases, leaving 10 bases of the junction unmatched. The CDR3 is 15 amino acids. The covered CDR3 bases are TGTGCCAGCAGCCCGACCCCGGACAGGCCCACTGAA. Protein sequence: CASSPTPDRPTE. The full-length CDR3 reads as CASSPTPDRPTEAFF.

This clone has ten or more counts. The CDR3 end falls 3 residues outside the read, so it is completed with the germline J gene. The chain has TRBV18 and TRBJ2-3; TRBD1 is a possible D gene (5 bases). Between the trimmed V and J ends, which lost 6 bases and 6 bases, there was a span of 10 bases. This CDR3 has 12 residues. The V gene's germline CDR1 is KGHSH and CDR2 LQKENI. CDR3 protein: CASSRQRDTQYF. CDR3 bases read: TGTGCCAGCTCCCGACAGAGGGATACG.

There are a few counts of this clone. The read halts 3 residues ahead of the CDR3 end, with the missing end drawn from the germline J gene. This chain joins TRBV11-2 and TRBJ2-1, with TRBD2 identical over 7 bases. After removal of 5 bases from V and 8 bases from J, the junction contained 12 bases not matched to a gene. CDR3 length equals 15 residues. CDR1 and CDR2 (germline): SGHAT, FQNNGV. CDR3 bases read: TGTGCCAGCAGCGGACTCGGCGGGAGTCGATATGAG. It yields the protein CASSGLGGSRYE. The complete CDR3 sequence is CASSGLGGSRYEQFF.

This clone was counted ten times or more. The read terminates 3 residues ahead of where the CDR3 ends, so the germline J gene completes it. The V gene is TRBV5-6, the J gene TRBJ2-1; the D is unclear. Germline CDR1 and CDR2: SGHDT and YYEEEE. This CDR3 region has 15 residues. The V gene lost 0 bases and the J gene lost 0 bases, with 7 bases spanning the gap. The CDR3 DNA, read in part, is TGTGCCAGCAGCTTGGGGGCCAGCTCCTACAATGAG. Its translation: CASSLGASSYNE. The whole CDR3 is CASSLGASSYNEQFF.

This clone has a handful of counts. Read sequence stops 3 residues before the CDR3 end, and the germline J gene provides the missing end. The rearrangement links TRBV7-3 to TRBJ2-3, with TRBD2 matching over 10 bases. CDR1 SGHTA and CDR2 FQGTGA come from the germline V gene. With 0 bases clipped from V and 4 bases from J, the junction kept 7 bases outside the gene matches. The length of the CDR3 is 17 residues. The CDR3 bases that were read are TGTGCCAGCAGCTTAACAAGAAGCGGGAGGGGCGCAGATACG. Its protein product is CASSLTRSGRGADT. The CDR3 in its entirety is CASSLTRSGRGADTQYF. Looking up the rest from reference TRBV7-3 and TRBJ2-3 gives the full variable domain: GAGVSQTPSNKVTEKGKYVELRCDPISGHTALYWYRQSLGQGPEFLIYFQGTGAADDSGLPNDRFFAVRPEGSVSTLKIQRTERGDSAVYLCASSLTRSGRGADTQYFGPGTRLTVL.

This clone was seen only a few times. The CDR3 extends 3 residues past the end of the read, so its final part is completed from the germline J gene. The chain combines TRBV20-1 with TRBJ2-7; D may be TRBD1 (5 bases). There are 11 residues in the CDR3. Trimming took off 5 bases at V and 4 bases at J, with 9 bases between the two ends. Germline values: CDR1 DFQATT, CDR2 SNEGSKA (reference sequence). This CDR3 reads CSAADSYEQYF. The CDR3 bases that were read are TGCAGTGCTGCAGACAGTTACGAG.

The table lists this clone with many counts. The sequenced fragment ends 3 residues before the CDR3 boundary, so the rest is inferred from the germline J gene. The chain joins TRBV19 to TRBJ1-1; D perhaps matches TRBD1 (5 bases). This CDR3 has 14 amino acids. CDR1 is LNHDA, CDR2 SQIVND, per germline (reference sequence). The CDR3 loop is CASSMGQIGMGAFF. The CDR3 DNA, read in part, is TGTGCCAGTAGTATGGGGCAAATCGGTATGGGA.

In its sample, this clone was seen a few times. With the read ending 3 residues before the CDR3 end, the germline J gene is used to fill in that end. V and J are TRBV7-9 and TRBJ2-5, with unresolved D. The CDR3 covers 12 residues. CDR1 is SEHNR, CDR2 FQNEAQ, per germline (reference sequence). Deletions cut 1 base from V and 6 bases from J, with 6 bases between. CDR3 DNA (partial): TGTGCCAGCAGCTTAGGGCTCCAGACC. It translates to CASSLGLQT. The full CDR3 is CASSLGLQTQYF.

This clone has a count of ten or more. The CDR3 extends 3 residues past the end of the read, so its final part is completed from the germline J gene. The rearrangement joins TRBV29-1 to TRBJ2-5, with D tentatively TRBD1 (5 bases). With 4 bases removed from V and 3 bases from J, the gap between germline ends came to 9 bases. CDR1 is SQVTM, CDR2 ANQGSEA, per germline. The CDR3 covers 12 residues. Incomplete CDR3 DNA: TGCAGCGTTGCACAGGTAGAAGAGACC. It specifies CSVAQVEET. The whole CDR3 region reads CSVAQVEETQYF.

By share of the sample, this clone is medium-sized (0.01 to 0.1%). The missing CDR3 end, 3 residues past where the read stops, is filled in from the germline J gene. J is TRBJ1-3 and V is TRBV10-1; 7 bases fit TRBD1. The germline CDR1 and CDR2 sequences are WNHNN and SYGVQD (reference sequence). The CDR3 sequence is 12 residues long. The V and J ends lost 10 bases and 4 bases, in that order; junction bases with no gene match: 4. The CDR3 DNA, read in part, is TGCGCCATCGACAGGGCCGGAAACACC. This sequence encodes CAIDRAGNT. The whole CDR3 protein is CAIDRAGNTIYF.

In its sample, this clone was seen a few times. The CDR3 here is CASTTGVYSNQPQHF. The sequenced CDR3 bases are TGTGCCAGTACTACGGGGGTTTATAGCAATCAGCCC. V and J are TRBV19 and TRBJ1-5; possibly TRBD1 for D (5 bases). The read terminates 3 residues before the CDR3 end, so the remaining end is supplied by the germline J gene. V lost 7 bases to trimming and J lost 0 bases, with 13 bases between them. This CDR3 comprises 15 residues. Germline CDR1 is LNHDA and CDR2 is SQIVND (reference sequence).

This clone was detected ten times or more. The read finishes 3 residues shy of the CDR3 end, and the germline J gene is used to complete it. The chain couples TRBV10-3 to TRBJ1-2, with D hard to call. V was pared by 4 bases and J by 5 bases, with 14 bases between. This CDR3 has 14 amino acids. In germline, CDR1 is ENHRY, CDR2 SYGVKD. Incomplete CDR3 DNA: TGTGCCATCAGTGGGTCCGGTCCGGGGTATGGC. The encoded protein is CAISGSGPGYG. The whole CDR3 protein reads CAISGSGPGYGYTF.

This clone occurred a few times. The read halts 3 residues ahead of the CDR3 end, with the missing end drawn from the germline J gene. This chain uses TRBV18 with TRBJ2-3; TRBD2 matches at 9 bases. The germline CDR1 and CDR2 sequences are KGHSH and LQKENI. The CDR3 extends over 20 amino acids. V shed 4 bases and J 2 bases; nucleotides not matched to a gene: 19. Incomplete CDR3 DNA: TGTGCCAGCTCACGAGGCTACCCCCGAGGACTAGCGAGTACCACAGATACG. Translating gives CASSRGYPRGLASTTDT. The CDR3 in full is CASSRGYPRGLASTTDTQYF.

This clone was observed at least ten times. The CDR3 loop reads CASETGANVLTF. The sequenced part of the CDR3 DNA is TGTGCCAGCGAAACAGGGGCCAACGTC. The chain couples TRBV2 to TRBJ2-6, with D unresolved. The missing CDR3 end, 3 residues past where the read stops, is filled in from the germline J gene. Trimming removed 8 bases at V and 4 bases at J, with 6 bases between. This CDR3 spans 12 amino acids. CDR1 is SNHLY, CDR2 FYNNEI, per germline.

The CDR3 bases that were read are TGTGCCAGTAGTATTCAGGTATCCTACGAG. Translating it yields CASSIQVSYE. The full CDR3 protein reads CASSIQVSYEQYF. This chain connects TRBV19 to TRBJ2-7; D remains ambiguous. The read ends 3 residues before the CDR3 terminus; that terminus is restored from the germline J gene. Germline V gene sequence: CDR1 LNHDA, CDR2 SQIVND (reference sequence). The CDR3 totals 13 residues. V was cut by 3 bases and J by 1 base, with 7 bases left in between.

This clone was detected many times. The read ends 3 residues before the CDR3 terminus; that terminus is restored from the germline J gene. The V gene is TRBV7-2, the J gene TRBJ2-1; D unclear. Per germline, CDR1 SGHTA and CDR2 FQGNSA. This CDR3 contains 13 residues. With 3 bases removed from V and 9 bases from J, the gap between germline ends came to 12 bases. The DNA read from the CDR3 is TGTGCCAGCAGCTTTCAGTTCTCGGGTGAG. Translated, it gives CASSFQFSGE. In full, the CDR3 is CASSFQFSGEQFF.

This clone appeared many times. The read finishes 3 residues shy of the CDR3 end, and the germline J gene is used to complete it. The chain joins TRBV6-2 or TRBV6-3 to TRBJ2-7, with 7 bases aligning to TRBD1. The trim removed 3 bases at V and 1 base at J, leaving 12 bases unmatched. CDR1 and CDR2 from the germline V gene are MNHEY and SVGEGT. CDR3 length: 17 residues. CDR3 sequence: CASSYNVGQVGSYEQYF. Partial CDR3 DNA: TGTGCCAGCAGTTATAATGTCGGACAGGTTGGATCCTACGAG.

This clone has at least ten counts. The read falls 3 residues short of the CDR3 end, and the missing part is taken from the germline J gene. The chain uses TRBV20-1 and TRBJ1-2, with 7 bases lining up with TRBD1. Unmatched junction bases numbered 8, after V lost 2 bases and J lost 2 bases. The CDR3 sequence is 15 residues long. Germline V gene data show CDR1 as DFQATT and CDR2 as SNEGSKA (reference sequence). CDR3 protein: CSARPLGGQNYGYTF. CDR3 DNA, as far as it was read: TGCAGTGCTAGACCCTTAGGGGGCCAAAACTATGGC.

Details on this clone: The sequenced fragment ends 3 residues before the CDR3 boundary, so the rest is inferred from the germline J gene. V gene TRBV6-2 or TRBV6-3 combines with J gene TRBJ2-1, with 12 bases aligning to TRBD2. CDR1 and CDR2 (germline): MNHEY, SVGEGT. Trimming cost V 0 bases and J 9 bases; bases outside gene matches: 3. The CDR3 extends over 15 amino acids. The CDR3 bases that were read are TGTGCCAGCAGTTACTCGACTAGCGGGAGCCCTGAG. Amino acid sequence: CASSYSTSGSPE. The whole CDR3 sequence is CASSYSTSGSPEQFF.

This clone was counted ten times or more. The read halts 3 residues ahead of the CDR3 end, with the missing end drawn from the germline J gene. This chain uses TRBV19 with TRBJ1-4; no definite D call. The germline gives CDR1 LNHDA, CDR2 SQIVND (reference sequence). CDR3 length: 13 residues. The germline V and J ends were trimmed by 5 bases and 4 bases, with 8 bases remaining between them. Incomplete CDR3 DNA: TGTGCCAGTAGTTGGGCCAGTAATGAAAAA. Amino acid sequence: CASSWASNEK. The entire CDR3 reads CASSWASNEKLFF.

A note on this clone: The sequenced fragment ends 3 residues before the CDR3 boundary, so the rest is inferred from the germline J gene. Additional DNA sequences in this sample encode the identical CDR3. V gene TRBV18 combines with J gene TRBJ1-6, with 8 bases identical to TRBD1. Looked up from germline, CDR1 is KGHSH and CDR2 is LQKENI. J lost 0 bases, V lost 3 bases, and 4 bases had no gene match. CDR3 length: 17 amino acids. CDR3 DNA, as far as it was read: TGTGCCAGCTCACCCCGACAGGGGAGCTCCTATAATTCACCC. Protein: CASSPRQGSSYNSP. The CDR3 in full is CASSPRQGSSYNSPLHF. The full variable domain, completed using reference TRBV18 and TRBJ1-6, is NAGVMQNPRHLVRRRGQEARLRCSPMKGHSHVYWYRQLPEEGLKFMVYLQKENIIDESGMPKERFSAEFPKEGPSILRIQQVVRGDSAAYFCASSPRQGSSYNSPLHFGNGTRLTVT.

This clone was observed a few times. The read finishes 3 residues shy of the CDR3 end, and the germline J gene is used to complete it. The chain joins TRBV7-6 to TRBJ2-6, with 7 bases fitting TRBD1. With 0 bases clipped from V and 3 bases from J, the junction kept 5 bases outside the gene matches. The V gene's germline CDR1 is SGHVS and CDR2 FNYEAQ. The CDR3 spans 17 residues. CDR3 sequence: CASSLAPGGSGANVLTF. CDR3 DNA, as far as it was read: TGTGCCAGCAGCTTAGCTCCAGGGGGAAGTGGGGCCAACGTC.

Notes on this clone: The read finishes 3 residues shy of the CDR3 end, and the germline J gene is used to complete it. The V and J genes are TRBV19 and TRBJ2-1, with 9 bases aligning to TRBD2. The CDR3 runs to 15 residues. V trimming: 5 bases; J trimming: 3 bases; junction bases outside the gene matches: 5. Germline CDR1 is LNHDA and CDR2 is SQIVND (reference sequence). The CDR3 spells CASSWTSVDYNEQFF. CDR3 DNA (partial): TGTGCCAGTAGTTGGACTAGCGTGGACTACAATGAG.